Given below is one TCR beta chain in context. This sample is part of a study of control samples from healthy donors and cancer patients. Generated by immunoSEQ multiplex PCR, the TCRdb table keeps only in-frame clones and is missing some. Among under 65,000 clones listed, 80% to 90% were seen once. The length of the CDR3 is 13 residues. CDR1 KGHSH and CDR2 LQKENI come from the germline V gene. V dropped 2 bases and J dropped 7 bases, with 10 bases sitting between them. The chain uses TRBV18 and TRBJ2-3; D is ambiguous. Sequenced sample: PBMCs. The TCR comes from a woman aged 45-59 years with lung cancer. The CDR3 region is CASSPSVRNTQYF. The CDR3, as DNA: TGTGCCAGCTCACCAAGCGTCCGAAATACGCAGTATTTT. The complete variable domain, with remaining parts taken from reference TRBV18 and TRBJ2-3, reads NAGVMQNPRHLVRRRGQEARLRCSPMKGHSHVYWYRQLPEEGLKFMVYLQKENIIDESGMPKERFSAEFPKEGPSILRIQQVVRGDSAAYFCASSPSVRNTQYFGPGTRLTVL.